This entry lists 20 T cell receptor beta chains sequenced from one sample in a study of human T cells and chemical hapten exposure. Time point denoted: pre-sensitization, week 0. The treatment: therapeutic diphenylcyclopropenone sensitization with weekly scalp DPC. TCRdb ran MiXCR on the RACE reads and lists one entry per CDR3 protein. The sample lists 190,000 or so distinct CDR3 sequences, 30% occurring once. This sample comprised whole blood, obtained in connection with sensitization to the hapten diphenylcyclopropenone (DPC). These receptor sequences come from a woman aged 30 to 39 with alopecia areata. Some clones in this sample may be carry-over from other donors' samples.

The chain carries TRBV28 and TRBJ2-1; perhaps TRBD1 as D (5 bases). V lost 5 bases and J lost 15, with 11 bases in between. Per the germline V gene, CDR1 is MDHEN and CDR2 is SYDVKM. This CDR3 has 10 residues. The CDR3 region has the DNA TGTGCCAGCAGTCACAGGCGTCGGTTCTTC. Translated: CASSHRRRFF.

This clonotype was found a few times. The gene calls are TRBV12-5 and TRBJ1-1; no definite D call. This CDR3 has 11 residues. Trimming cost V 7 bases and J 0 bases, with 3 bases left between them. CDR1 LGHNT and CDR2 FRNRAP come from the germline V gene. The CDR3 protein is CASAMNTEAFF. In DNA, the CDR3 is TGTGCTAGTGCGATGAACACTGAAGCTTTCTTT.

This chain links TRBV7-2 with TRBJ2-3; D gene unclear. The germline gives CDR1 SGHTA, CDR2 FQGNSA. V lost 2 bases and J 5 bases, leaving 8 bases between the germline ends. The CDR3 contains 13 residues. The CDR3 protein is CASSLRWGDTQYF. The CDR3 DNA reads as TGTGCCAGCAGCTTAAGGTGGGGAGATACGCAGTATTTT.

This chain links TRBV7-2 with TRBJ1-1; TRBD1 might be the D (5 bases). Germline assignment: CDR1 SGHTA and CDR2 FQGNSA. V was pared by 3 bases and J by 2 bases, with 7 bases between. This CDR3 has 13 amino acids. CDR3 in DNA: TGTGCCAGCAGCTTCCAGGGTAACACTGAAGCTTTCTTT. Protein: CASSFQGNTEAFF.

This clonotype appeared once. The chain combines TRBV20-1 with TRBJ2-7, with 8 bases fitting TRBD2. With 2 bases clipped from V and 4 bases from J, the junction kept 10 bases outside the gene matches. From germline, CDR1 is DFQATT and CDR2 SNEGSKA (reference sequence). CDR3 size: 15 residues. The CDR3 reads CSARWFSGARYEQYF. DNA of the CDR3: TGCAGTGCTAGATGGTTTAGCGGGGCACGTTACGAGCAGTACTTC.

A few counts support this clonotype. CDR3 residues: CASSLEGNEQYF. As DNA, the CDR3 is TGCGCCAGCAGCTTGGAAGGGAACGAGCAGTACTTC. The J gene is TRBJ2-7, the V gene TRBV5-1; D uncertain. In germline, CDR1 is SGHRS, CDR2 YFSETQ. V was cut by 0 bases and J by 5 bases, with 6 bases left in between. This CDR3 spans 12 amino acids. The full variable domain, with the rest looked up from reference TRBV5-1 and TRBJ2-7, is KAGVTQTPRYLIKTRGQQVTLSCSPISGHRSVSWYQQTPGQGLQFLFEYFSETQRNKGNFPGRFSGRQFSNSRSEMNVSTLELGDSALYLCASSLEGNEQYFGPGTRLTVT.

In DNA, the CDR3 is TGTGCCCCCCAGACAAGAGCCAAAAACATTCAGTACTTC. It translates to CAPQTRAKNIQYF. The rearrangement links TRBV24-1 to TRBJ2-4; no reliable D call. The germline V and J ends were trimmed by 12 bases and 0 bases, with 11 bases remaining between them. This CDR3 spans 13 amino acids. Per the germline V gene, CDR1 is KGHDR and CDR2 is SFDVKD.

The chain uses TRBV28 and TRBJ2-1; 8 bases match TRBD2. The germline CDR1 and CDR2 sequences are MDHEN and SYDVKM. This CDR3 comprises 16 residues. The V gene end was trimmed by 10 bases and the J gene end by 1 base; junction bases not matched to a gene: 12. CDR3 sequence (DNA): TGTGCCACCAGGGAAAGCGGGAGTCAATCCTACAATGAGCAGTTCTTC. As protein: CATRESGSQSYNEQFF.

The V call is TRBV5-3, the J call TRBJ1-5; possibly TRBD1 for D (5 bases). TRBV5-3 is classed as an ORF, of uncertain function. This CDR3 is 12 amino acids long. V dropped 5 bases and J dropped 7 bases, with 10 bases sitting between them. CDR3 sequence: CARSSGSQPQHF. The CDR3 DNA reads TGTGCCAGAAGTTCAGGGAGCCAGCCCCAGCATTTT.

The sample holds a few counts of this clonotype. The chain links TRBV7-2 to TRBJ2-7; maybe TRBD1 (5 bases). This CDR3 contains 12 residues. V lost 0 bases and J lost 5, with 5 bases in between. Germline loops: CDR1 SGHTA, CDR2 FQGNSA. The chain's CDR3 is CASSLAGDEQYF. The CDR3, as DNA: TGTGCCAGCAGCTTAGCAGGGGACGAGCAGTACTTC.

In the case of this clonotype: Germline is not matched at one junction end, which may reflect a read error. The genes are TRBV29-1 and TRBJ1-1; perhaps TRBD1 as D (5 bases). The CDR3 is 13 amino acids. Per germline, CDR1 SQVTM and CDR2 ANQGSEA. CDR3 region: CSVGDGGNAEAFF. The CDR3 coding sequence is TGCAGCGTCGGGGACGGGGGGAACGCTGAAGCTTTCTTT. Variable domain in full (rest from reference TRBV29-1 and TRBJ1-1): SAVISQKPSRDICQRGTSLTIQCQVDSQVTMMFWYRQQPGQSLTLIATANQGSEATYESGFVIDKFPISRPNLTFSTLTVSNMSPEDSSIYLCSVGDGGNAEAFFGQGTRLTVV.

The chain recombines TRBV27 with TRBJ2-1; D might be TRBD2 (6 bases). CDR3 size: 12 residues. Trimming cost V 2 bases and J 10 bases, with 9 bases left between them. Germline V gene sequence: CDR1 MNHEY, CDR2 SMNVEV (reference sequence). CDR3 in amino acids: CASSLKGREQFF. Written as DNA, the CDR3 is TGTGCCAGCAGTTTAAAGGGGAGGGAGCAGTTCTTC.

The sample holds a few counts of this clonotype. This chain connects TRBV28 to TRBJ2-7; TRBD2 might be the D (5 bases). The length of the CDR3 is 15 residues. Germline V gene sequence: CDR1 MDHEN, CDR2 SYDVKM. The V gene lost 4 bases and the J gene lost 6 bases, with 19 bases spanning the gap. In DNA form, the CDR3 reads TGTGCCAGCAGTTCGTTGTTTGAGGGCAGCGGCGAGCAGTACTTC. Its translation is CASSSLFEGSGEQYF.

The CDR3 is CASSPLDGDSGNTIYF. The CDR3, as DNA: TGTGCCAGCTCACCCCTGGACGGAGACTCTGGAAACACCATATATTTT. V usage is TRBV18 and J usage is TRBJ1-3; D unclear. The CDR3 totals 16 residues. V lost 3 bases and J 0 bases, leaving 12 bases between the germline ends. Germline values: CDR1 KGHSH, CDR2 LQKENI.

The V and J genes are TRBV11-3 and TRBJ1-1; a weak D match, TRBD1 (5 bases). The CDR3 has 14 residues. Trimming removed 2 bases at V and 4 bases at J, with 11 bases between. Germline V gene data show CDR1 as SGHNT and CDR2 as YENEEA. The CDR3 DNA follows: TGTGCCAGCAGCTTACAGGGAATGCGCACTGAAGCTTTCTTT. Its protein product is CASSLQGMRTEAFF.

This clonotype was counted ten times or more. The chain has TRBV7-8 and TRBJ2-1; maybe TRBD2 (7 bases). CDR1 is SGHVS, CDR2 FQNEAQ, per germline. The CDR3 totals 12 residues. V lost 5 bases and J 15 bases, leaving 17 bases between the germline ends. The CDR3 nucleotides read TGTGCCAGCAGCCCACCGGGGGGCCTAGGGTTCTTC. Translating it yields CASSPPGGLGFF.

The chain has TRBV7-2 and TRBJ2-1, with a possible D match to TRBD1 (6 bases). CDR3 size: 15 residues. Germline loops: CDR1 SGHTA, CDR2 FQGNSA. Trimming removed 1 base at V and 5 bases at J, with 12 bases between. CDR3 coding DNA: TGTGCCAGCAGCTTAGGGGGGACAAATAACAATGAGCAGTTCTTC. This gives the protein CASSLGGTNNNEQFF.

The chain couples TRBV5-6 to TRBJ2-5, with TRBD2 matching 14 bases. The germline gives CDR1 SGHDT, CDR2 YYEEEE. This CDR3 contains 18 residues. J lost 5 bases, V lost 0 bases, and 9 bases had no gene match. CDR3 loop: CASSLDGVTSGRAETQYF. For the CDR3, the DNA is TGTGCCAGCAGCTTGGACGGAGTGACTAGCGGGAGGGCGGAGACCCAGTACTTC.

The chain uses TRBV9 and TRBJ2-5, with TRBD2 matching over 9 bases. V lost 6 bases and J lost 1; bases outside the gene matches: 10. Per germline, CDR1 SGDLS and CDR2 YYNGEE. The CDR3 covers 16 residues. The CDR3 sequence is CASTPGTSGFQETQYF. CDR3 sequence (DNA): TGTGCCAGCACCCCCGGTACTAGCGGGTTCCAAGAGACCCAGTACTTC.

The rearrangement uses TRBV29-1 and TRBJ1-1; no clear D. This CDR3 comprises 10 residues. V lost 7 bases and J 1 base, leaving 4 bases between the germline ends. The germline V gene has CDR1 SQVTM and CDR2 ANQGSEA. The CDR3 here is CSARNTEAFF. The DNA of the CDR3 is TGCAGCGCCCGGAACACTGAAGCTTTCTTT.